These T cell receptor beta chains were read from a single sample in a study of blood T cell repertoires in COVID-19. The table came from immunoSEQ multiplex PCR; TCRdb's copy has only in-frame clones and leaves some out. The sample yields over 150,000 clones, approximately 91% seen once. The sequenced sample consisted of peripheral blood. These receptors all come from a man aged 45-60 years with COVID-19, enrolled during active disease. The conserved cysteine and the conserved F or W are not part of the CDR3 here. D genes are given only for firm matches. Size values are once, few and many counts, or a class for expanded clones, and some rows have none.

.,TRBD2,13,TRBV7-9,ASSTQGGLAPTQY
.,TRBD2,14,TRBV18,ASSRQREEATDTQY
.,TRBD1,14,TRBV10-3,AISPLGQGARYGYT
.,.,16,TRBV27,ASSLSRAGPGWSGEAF
few,TRBD1,12,TRBV5-1,ASSRGQSNTEAF
once,.,11,TRBV19,ASSSHREETQY
.,.,12,TRBV5-4,ASSSLDFKNEQF
.,TRBD1,13,TRBV19,ASSRGQGARDTQY
.,TRBD1,12,TRBV7-9,ASSKQGFTGELF
.,.,13,TRBV5-4,ASSQQKQPGETQY
.,TRBD1,12,TRBV5-8,ASSLGDRDTEAF
.,TRBD2,12,TRBV10-1,ASSAGGDTDTQY
.,.,13,TRBV4-2,ASSQETTRTDTQY
.,.,11,TRBV24-1,ATSASFSGTQY
.,.,15,TRBV6-6,ASSRTLNRNSGNTIY
.,TRBD1,14,TRBV6-5,ASSYSGQQAQETQY
once,TRBD2,14,TRBV27,ASSPQGLQPVETQY
.,.,12,TRBV3-1/TRBV3-2,ASSPPGQGETQY
once,TRBD2,13,TRBV7-3,ASSSSGGATDTQY
.,.,14,TRBV5-5,ASSLEWGRTNYGYT
.,TRBD2,15,TRBV6-1,ASSEASLAGPYNEQF
.,TRBD2,14,TRBV27,ASSPRTSGSLETQY
.,.,12,TRBV7-9,ASSLAEGVGEQY
.,.,12,TRBV6-1,ASSEGDSRGELF
.,TRBD1,13,TRBV5-6,ASSLAGTGEETQY
.,.,11,TRBV30,AWIRTDGNTIY
.,TRBD1,16,TRBV4-3,ASSQERVGQGVYSPLH
.,TRBD1,13,TRBV19,ASSSGGGGMFGYT
.,TRBD1,11,TRBV30,ARDRATIYGYT
few,.,12,TRBV5-1,ASSYGQSGNTIY
.,.,10,TRBV7-2,ASSREYYGYT
few,.,11,TRBV29-1,SVELRDPYEQY
.,TRBD1,10,TRBV6-4,ASSDGTGEQF
.,.,13,TRBV7-2,ASSRLGREDQPQH
.,.,14,TRBV15,ATSRELAGNNQPQH
.,.,12,TRBV7-2,ASSLDRFNYGYT
once,.,13,TRBV5-4,ASSLAPGQDEKLF
.,.,13,TRBV5-5,ASSLVSTSTDTQY
.,TRBD1,12,TRBV7-9,ASSLGTGWETQY
.,TRBD2,13,TRBV6-5,ASLGGLAGYYEQY
.,TRBD1,10,TRBV27,ASGTAGNTIY
.,.,12,TRBV18,ASSPRTVNTEAF
.,.,14,TRBV9,ASSVGLGAGYNEQF
.,TRBD2,13,TRBV5-1,ASSTSGTSEETQY